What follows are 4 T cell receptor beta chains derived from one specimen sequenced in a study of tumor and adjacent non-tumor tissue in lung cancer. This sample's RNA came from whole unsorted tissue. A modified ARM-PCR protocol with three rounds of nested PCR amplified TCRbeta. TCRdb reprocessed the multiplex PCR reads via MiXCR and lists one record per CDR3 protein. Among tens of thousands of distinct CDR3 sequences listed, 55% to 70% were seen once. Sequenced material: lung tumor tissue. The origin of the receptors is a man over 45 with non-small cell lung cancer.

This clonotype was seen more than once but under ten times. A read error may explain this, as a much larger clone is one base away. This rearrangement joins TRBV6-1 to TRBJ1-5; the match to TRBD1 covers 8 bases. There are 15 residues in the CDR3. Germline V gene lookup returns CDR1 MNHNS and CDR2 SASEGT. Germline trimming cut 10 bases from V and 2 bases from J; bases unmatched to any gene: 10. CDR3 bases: TGTGCCATCAACGGACAGGGTTCGGGCAATCAGCCCCAGCATTTT. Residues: CAINGQGSGNQPQHF.

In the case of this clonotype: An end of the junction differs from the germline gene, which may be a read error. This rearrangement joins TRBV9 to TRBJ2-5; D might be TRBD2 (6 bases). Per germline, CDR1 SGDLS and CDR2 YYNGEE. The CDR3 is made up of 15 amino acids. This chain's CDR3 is CASNVGGANQETQYF. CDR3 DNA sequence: TGTGCCAGCAACGTAGGCGGGGCAAACCAAGAGACCCAGTACTTC.

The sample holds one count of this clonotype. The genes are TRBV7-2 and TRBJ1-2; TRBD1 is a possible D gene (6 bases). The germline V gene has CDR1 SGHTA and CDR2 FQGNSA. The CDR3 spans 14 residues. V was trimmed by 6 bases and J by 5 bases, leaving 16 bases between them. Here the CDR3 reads CTSSLRDTLYGYTF. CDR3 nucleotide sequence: TGTACCAGCAGTTTGCGGGACACTCTATATGGCTACACCTTC.

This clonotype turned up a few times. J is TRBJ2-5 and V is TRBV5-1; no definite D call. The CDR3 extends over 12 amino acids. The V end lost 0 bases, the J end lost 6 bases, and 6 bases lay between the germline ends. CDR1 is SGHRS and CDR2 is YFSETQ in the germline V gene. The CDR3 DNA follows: TGCGCCAGCAGCTTGGCTGGGAAGACCCAGTACTTC. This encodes CASSLAGKTQYF.